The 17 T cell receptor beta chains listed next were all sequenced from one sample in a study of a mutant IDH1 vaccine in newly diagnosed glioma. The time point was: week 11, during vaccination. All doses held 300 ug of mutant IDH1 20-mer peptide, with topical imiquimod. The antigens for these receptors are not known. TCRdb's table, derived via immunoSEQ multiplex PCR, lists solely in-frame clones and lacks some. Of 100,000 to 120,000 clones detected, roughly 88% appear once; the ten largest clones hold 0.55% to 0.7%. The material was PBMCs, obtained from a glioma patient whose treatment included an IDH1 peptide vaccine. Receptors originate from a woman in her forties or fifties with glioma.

The CDR3 here is CASSPGDRAGEKLFF. The CDR3, as DNA: TGTGCCAGCAGCCCCGGGGACAGGGCAGGTGAAAAACTGTTTTTT. V usage is TRBV9 and J usage is TRBJ1-4; 9 nucleotides line up with TRBD1. The CDR3 has 15 amino acids. Trimming cost V 4 bases and J 7 bases; bases outside gene matches: 8. Per the germline V gene, CDR1 is SGDLS and CDR2 is YYNGEE.

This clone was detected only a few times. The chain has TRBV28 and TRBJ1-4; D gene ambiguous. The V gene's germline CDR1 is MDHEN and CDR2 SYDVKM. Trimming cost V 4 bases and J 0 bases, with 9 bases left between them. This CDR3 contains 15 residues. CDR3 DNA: TGTGCCAGCAGTTCCGCGGGGACAACTAATGAAAAACTGTTTTTT. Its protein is CASSSAGTTNEKLFF.

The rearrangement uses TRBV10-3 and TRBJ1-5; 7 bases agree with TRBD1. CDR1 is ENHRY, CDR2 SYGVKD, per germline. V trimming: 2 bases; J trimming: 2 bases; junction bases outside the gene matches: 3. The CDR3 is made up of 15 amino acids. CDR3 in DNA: TGTGCCATCAGTGAGGCCGACAGGGGCAATCAGCCCCAGCATTTT. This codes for CAISEADRGNQPQHF.

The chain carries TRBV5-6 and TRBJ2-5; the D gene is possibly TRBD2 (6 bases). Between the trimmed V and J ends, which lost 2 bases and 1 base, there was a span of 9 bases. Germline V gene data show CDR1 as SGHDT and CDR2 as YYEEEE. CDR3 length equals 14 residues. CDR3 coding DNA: TGTGCCAGCAGCTTATTAGCGGCCCAAGAGACCCAGTACTTC. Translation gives CASSLLAAQETQYF.

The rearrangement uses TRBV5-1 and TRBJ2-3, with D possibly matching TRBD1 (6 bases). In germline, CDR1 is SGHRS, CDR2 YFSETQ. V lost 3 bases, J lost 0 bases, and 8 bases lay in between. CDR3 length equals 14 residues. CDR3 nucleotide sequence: TGCGCCAGCAGCTCAGGGGTTAGCACAGATACGCAGTATTTT. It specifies CASSSGVSTDTQYF.

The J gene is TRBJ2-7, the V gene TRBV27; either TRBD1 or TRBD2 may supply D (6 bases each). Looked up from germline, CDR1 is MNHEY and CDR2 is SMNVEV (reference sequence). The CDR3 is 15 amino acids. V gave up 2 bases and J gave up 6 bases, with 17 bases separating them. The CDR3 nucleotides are TGTGCCAGCAGTTTACTAAGGGGGAAGGGGGGCGAGCAGTACTTC. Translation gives CASSLLRGKGGEQYF.

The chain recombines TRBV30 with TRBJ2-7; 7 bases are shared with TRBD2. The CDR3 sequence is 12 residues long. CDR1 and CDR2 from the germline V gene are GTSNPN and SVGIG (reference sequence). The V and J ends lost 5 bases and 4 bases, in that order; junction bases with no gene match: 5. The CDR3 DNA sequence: TGTGCCTGGGCGGGAGAAAAATACGAGCAGTACTTC. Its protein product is CAWAGEKYEQYF.

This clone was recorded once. The CDR3, as DNA: TGTGCCAGCAGAGGGTATAGCGGGAAGGGAGAGACCCAGTACTTC. Translation gives CASRGYSGKGETQYF. The chain has TRBV6-1 and TRBJ2-5; 8 positions agree with TRBD2. V lost 6 bases and J lost 4; bases outside the gene matches: 10. CDR1 and CDR2 (germline): MNHNS, SASEGT. CDR3 length equals 15 residues.

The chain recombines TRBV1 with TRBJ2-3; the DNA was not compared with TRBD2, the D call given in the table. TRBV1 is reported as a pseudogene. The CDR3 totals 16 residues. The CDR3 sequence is CTSSQQEGSGSHTQYF. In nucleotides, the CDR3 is TGCACCAGCAGCCAACAGGAGGGTAGCGGGAGCCATACGCAGTATTTT.

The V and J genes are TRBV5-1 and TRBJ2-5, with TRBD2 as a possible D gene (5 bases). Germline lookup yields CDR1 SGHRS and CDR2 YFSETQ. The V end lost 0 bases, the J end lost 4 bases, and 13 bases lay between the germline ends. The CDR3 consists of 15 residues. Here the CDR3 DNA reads TGCGCCAGCAGCTTGGGTGGGAGTCTCGTAGAGACCCAGTACTTC. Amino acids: CASSLGGSLVETQYF.

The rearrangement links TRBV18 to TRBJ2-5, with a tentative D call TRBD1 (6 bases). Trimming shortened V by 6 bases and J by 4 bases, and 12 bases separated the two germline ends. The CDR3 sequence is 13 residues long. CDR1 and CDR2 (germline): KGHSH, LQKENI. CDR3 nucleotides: TGTGCCAGCTCCGATAGGACAGCAGAGACCCAGTACTTC. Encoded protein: CASSDRTAETQYF.

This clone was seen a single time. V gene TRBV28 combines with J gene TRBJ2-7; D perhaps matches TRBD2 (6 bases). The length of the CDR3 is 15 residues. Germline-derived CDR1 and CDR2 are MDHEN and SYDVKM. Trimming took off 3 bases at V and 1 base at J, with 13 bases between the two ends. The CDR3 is CASSFGREPSYEQYF. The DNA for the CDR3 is TGTGCCAGCAGTTTCGGGCGGGAACCTTCCTACGAGCAGTACTTC.

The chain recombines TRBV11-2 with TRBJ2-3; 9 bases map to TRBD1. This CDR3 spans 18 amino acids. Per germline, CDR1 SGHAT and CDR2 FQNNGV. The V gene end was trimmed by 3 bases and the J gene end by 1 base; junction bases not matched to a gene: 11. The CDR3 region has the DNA TGTGCCAGCAGCTTCCCCTACAGGGGGCGGGCCGGCACAGATACGCAGTATTTT. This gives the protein CASSFPYRGRAGTDTQYF.

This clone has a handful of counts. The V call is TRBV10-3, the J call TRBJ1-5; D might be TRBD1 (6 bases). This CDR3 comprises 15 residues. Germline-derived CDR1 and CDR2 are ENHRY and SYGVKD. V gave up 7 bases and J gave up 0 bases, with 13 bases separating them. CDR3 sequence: CAIKATGDSNQPQHF. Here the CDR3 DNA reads TGTGCCATCAAGGCGACAGGAGATAGCAATCAGCCCCAGCATTTT.

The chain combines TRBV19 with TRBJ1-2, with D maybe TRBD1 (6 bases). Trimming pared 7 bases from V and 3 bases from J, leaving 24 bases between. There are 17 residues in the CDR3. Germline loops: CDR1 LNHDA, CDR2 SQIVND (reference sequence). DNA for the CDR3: TGTGCCAGTAATCCCTCCTTGACAGGCATGGCTTACTATGGCTACACCTTC. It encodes CASNPSLTGMAYYGYTF.

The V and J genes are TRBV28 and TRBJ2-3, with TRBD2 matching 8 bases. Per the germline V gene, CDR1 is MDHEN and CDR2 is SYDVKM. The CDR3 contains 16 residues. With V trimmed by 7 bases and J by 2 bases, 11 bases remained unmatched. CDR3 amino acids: CASKGFGRVNTDTQYF. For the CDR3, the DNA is TGTGCCAGCAAAGGGTTCGGGAGGGTTAACACAGATACGCAGTATTTT.

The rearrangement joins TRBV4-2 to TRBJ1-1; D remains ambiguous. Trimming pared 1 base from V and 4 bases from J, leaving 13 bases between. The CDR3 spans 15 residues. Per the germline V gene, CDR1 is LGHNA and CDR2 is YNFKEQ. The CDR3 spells CASSQVGGWSTEAFF. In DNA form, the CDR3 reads TGTGCCAGCAGCCAAGTTGGCGGGTGGAGCACTGAAGCTTTCTTT.